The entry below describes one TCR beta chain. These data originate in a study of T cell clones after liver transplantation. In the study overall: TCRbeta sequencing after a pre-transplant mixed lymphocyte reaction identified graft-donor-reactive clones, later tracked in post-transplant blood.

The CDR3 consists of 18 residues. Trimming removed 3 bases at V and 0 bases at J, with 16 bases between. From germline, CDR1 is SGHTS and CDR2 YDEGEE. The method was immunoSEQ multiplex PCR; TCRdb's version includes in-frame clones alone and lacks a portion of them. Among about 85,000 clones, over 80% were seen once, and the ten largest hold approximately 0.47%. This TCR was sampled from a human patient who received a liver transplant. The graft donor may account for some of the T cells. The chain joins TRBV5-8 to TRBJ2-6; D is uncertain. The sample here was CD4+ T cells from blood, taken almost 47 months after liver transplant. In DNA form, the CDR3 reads TGTGCCAGCAGCTCCCTTCGAGCATTAACCTCTGGGGCCAACGTCCTGACTTTC. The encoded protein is CASSSLRALTSGANVLTF.